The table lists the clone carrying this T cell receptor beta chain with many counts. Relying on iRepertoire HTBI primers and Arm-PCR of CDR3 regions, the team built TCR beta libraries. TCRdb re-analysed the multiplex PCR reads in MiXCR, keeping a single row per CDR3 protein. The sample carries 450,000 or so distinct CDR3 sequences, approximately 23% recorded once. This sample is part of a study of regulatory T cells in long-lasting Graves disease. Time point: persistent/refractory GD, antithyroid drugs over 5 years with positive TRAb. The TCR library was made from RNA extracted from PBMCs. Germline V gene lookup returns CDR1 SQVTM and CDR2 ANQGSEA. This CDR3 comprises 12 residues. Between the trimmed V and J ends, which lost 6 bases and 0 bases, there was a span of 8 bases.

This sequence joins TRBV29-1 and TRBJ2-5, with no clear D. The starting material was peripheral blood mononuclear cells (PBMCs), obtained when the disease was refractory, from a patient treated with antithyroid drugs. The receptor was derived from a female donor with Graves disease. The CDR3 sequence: CSVATYQETQYF. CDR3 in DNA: TGCAGCGTCGCGACTTACCAAGAGACCCAGTACTTC.